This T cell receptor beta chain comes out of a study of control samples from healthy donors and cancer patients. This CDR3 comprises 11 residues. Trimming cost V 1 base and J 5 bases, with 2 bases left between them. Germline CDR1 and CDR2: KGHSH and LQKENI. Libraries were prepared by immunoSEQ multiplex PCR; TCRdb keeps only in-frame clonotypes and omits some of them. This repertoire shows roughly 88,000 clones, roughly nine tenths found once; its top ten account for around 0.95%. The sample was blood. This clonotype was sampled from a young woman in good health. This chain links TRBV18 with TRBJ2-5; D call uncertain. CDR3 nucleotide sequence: TGTGCCAGCTCACCACGGGAGACCCAGTACTTC. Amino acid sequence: CASSPRETQYF.